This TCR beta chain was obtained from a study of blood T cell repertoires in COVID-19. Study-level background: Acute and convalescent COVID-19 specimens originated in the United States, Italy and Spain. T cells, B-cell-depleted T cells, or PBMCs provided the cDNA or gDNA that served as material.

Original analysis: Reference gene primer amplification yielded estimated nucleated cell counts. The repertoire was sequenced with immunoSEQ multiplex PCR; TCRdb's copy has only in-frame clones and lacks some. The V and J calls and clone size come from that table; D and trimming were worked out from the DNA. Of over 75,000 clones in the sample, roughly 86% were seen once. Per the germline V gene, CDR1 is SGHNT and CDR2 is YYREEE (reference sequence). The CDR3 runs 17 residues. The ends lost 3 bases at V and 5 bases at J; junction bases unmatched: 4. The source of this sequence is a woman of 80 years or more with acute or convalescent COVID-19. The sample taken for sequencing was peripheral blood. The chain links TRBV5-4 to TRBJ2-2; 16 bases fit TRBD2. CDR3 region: CASSSGLAGGRTGELFF. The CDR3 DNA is TGTGCCAGCAGCTCGGGACTAGCGGGGGGGAGGACCGGGGAGCTGTTTTTT.